Sequencing of this TCR beta chain was carried out in a study of cytomegalovirus exposure and HLA in healthy donors. Overall study: In an earlier analysis, 90 million to 130 million unique TCR beta sequences were found from 150 million to 200 million T cells.

CDR3 size: 13 residues. Trimming stripped 6 bases from V and 8 bases from J, with 16 bases between. Germline-derived CDR1 and CDR2 are MDHEN and SYDVKM. The study ran its PCR with 60 Vbeta and 13 Jbeta primers. The data were produced by immunoSEQ multiplex PCR, yet TCRdb's version contains in-frame clones alone and is incomplete. The sample holds about 120,000 clones, under 85% seen once. The study, taken as a whole, reports: Presence/absence analyses treated sequencing depth as roughly uniform across donors. Later work showed greater clonal expansion in HLA-associated TCR beta chains than in equally common others. Sequencing likely caused a cluster of highly shared sequence variants.

On this clone itself: Antigen: not known.

This clonotype was sampled from a man younger than 45 in good health and CMV-seropositive. Sequenced: PBMCs. This chain uses TRBV28 with TRBJ1-2; D is unclear. CDR3 amino acids: CASSPGRTGGYTF. CDR3 DNA: TGTGCCAGCAGCCCCGGGAGAACTGGCGGCTACACCTTC.